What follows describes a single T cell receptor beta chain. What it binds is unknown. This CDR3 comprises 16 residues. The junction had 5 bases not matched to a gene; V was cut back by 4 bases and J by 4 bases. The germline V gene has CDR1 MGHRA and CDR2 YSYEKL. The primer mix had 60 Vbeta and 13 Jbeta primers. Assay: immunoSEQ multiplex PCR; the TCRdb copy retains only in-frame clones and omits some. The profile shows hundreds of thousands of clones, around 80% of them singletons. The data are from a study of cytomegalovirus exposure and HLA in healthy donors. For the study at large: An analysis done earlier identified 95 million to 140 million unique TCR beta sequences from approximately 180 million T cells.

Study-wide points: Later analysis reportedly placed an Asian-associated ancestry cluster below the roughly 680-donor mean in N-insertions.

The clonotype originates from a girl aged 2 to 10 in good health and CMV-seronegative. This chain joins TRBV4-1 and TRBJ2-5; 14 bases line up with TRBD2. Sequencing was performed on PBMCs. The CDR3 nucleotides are TGCGCCAGCAGCCGGGGGACTAGCGGGGGCAGAGAGACCCAGTACTTC. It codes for CASSRGTSGGRETQYF.